This TCR beta chain was sequenced in a study of CD8+CD57+ T cells in acquired aplastic anemia. Study-wide context: Sorted CD4+ plus CD8+ cells gave DNA averaging approximately 3.2 ug. In CD4+ cells, healthy donors produced an average of approximately 9.9 million reads.

Using genomic DNA as the template, TCR beta VDJ and CDR3 profiling was carried out. TCRdb reprocessed the reads via MiXCR and lists one record per CDR3 protein. The sample holds roughly 58,000 distinct CDR3 sequences, less than 65% seen once. V lost 2 bases to trimming and J lost 0 bases; unmatched junction nucleotides: 4. Germline loops: CDR1 MGHRA, CDR2 YSYEKL. This CDR3 has 16 amino acids. Overall study results and limits: Roughly 28 was the count of CD8+ CDR3 sequences that patients shared with controls. Patient and control CD8+ Simpson's diversity was not significantly different.

As for this clonotype: Its antigen is undetermined.

Source material: sorted CD4+, CD8+, or CD8+CD57+ T cells (not recorded which) from PBMCs. This clonotype originated in a human donor in good health, serving as a control. The gene calls are TRBV4-1 and TRBJ2-7; the match to TRBD2 covers 10 bases. The CDR3 reads CASSQSWTSGSYEQYF. CDR3 nucleotides: TGCGCCAGCAGCCAAAGTTGGACTAGCGGCTCCTACGAGCAGTACTTC.